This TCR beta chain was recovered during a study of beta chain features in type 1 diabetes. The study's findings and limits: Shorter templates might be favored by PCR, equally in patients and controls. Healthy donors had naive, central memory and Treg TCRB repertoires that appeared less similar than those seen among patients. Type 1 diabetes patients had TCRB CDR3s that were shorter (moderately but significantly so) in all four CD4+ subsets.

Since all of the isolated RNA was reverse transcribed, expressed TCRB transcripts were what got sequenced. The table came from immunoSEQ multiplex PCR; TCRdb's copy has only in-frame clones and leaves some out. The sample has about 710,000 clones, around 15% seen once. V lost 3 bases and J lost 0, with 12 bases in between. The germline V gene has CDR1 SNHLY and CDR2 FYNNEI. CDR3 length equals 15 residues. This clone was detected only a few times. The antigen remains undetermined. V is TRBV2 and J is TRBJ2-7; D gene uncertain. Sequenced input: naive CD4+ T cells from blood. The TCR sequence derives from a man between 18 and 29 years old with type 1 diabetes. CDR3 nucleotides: TGTGCCAGCAGTGATGGTCTAAGGAGCTCCTACGAGCAGTACTTC. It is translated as CASSDGLRSSYEQYF. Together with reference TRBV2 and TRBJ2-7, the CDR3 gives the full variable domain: EPEVTQTPSHQVTQMGQEVILRCVPISNHLYFYWYRQILGQKVEFLVSFYNNEISEKSEIFDDQFSVERPDGSNFTLKIRSTKLEDSAMYFCASSDGLRSSYEQYFGPGTRLTVT.